This TCR beta chain was captured in a study of cytomegalovirus exposure and HLA in healthy donors. The germline V gene encodes CDR1 SGHTA and CDR2 FQGNSA. Trimming stripped 2 bases from V and 2 bases from J, with 7 bases between. The CDR3 loop spans 13 amino acids. Repertoires were generated with immunoSEQ multiplex PCR, while TCRdb's copy carries only in-frame clones and drops some. The table records 70,000 to 80,000 clones, approximately 94% of them present only once. The specimen was PBMCs. This sequence was found in a woman under 30 in good health and CMV-seropositive. The chain employs TRBV7-2 and TRBJ2-7, with D maybe TRBD1 (5 bases). Written as DNA, the CDR3 is TGTGCCAGCAGCTTAAGGGGCGCCTACGAGCAGTACTTC. Its translation is CASSLRGAYEQYF.